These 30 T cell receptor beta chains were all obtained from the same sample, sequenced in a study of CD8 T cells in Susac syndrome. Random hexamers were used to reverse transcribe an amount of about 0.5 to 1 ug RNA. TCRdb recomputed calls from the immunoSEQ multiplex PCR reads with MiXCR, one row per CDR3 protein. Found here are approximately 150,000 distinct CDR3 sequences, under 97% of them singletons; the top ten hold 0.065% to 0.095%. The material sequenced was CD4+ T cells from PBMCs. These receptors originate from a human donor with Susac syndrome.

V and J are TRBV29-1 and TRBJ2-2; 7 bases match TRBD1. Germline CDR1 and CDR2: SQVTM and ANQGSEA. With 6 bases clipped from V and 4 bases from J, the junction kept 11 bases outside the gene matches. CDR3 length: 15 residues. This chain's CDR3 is CSVGPTGKFTGELFF. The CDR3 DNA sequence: TGCAGCGTGGGACCGACAGGGAAGTTCACCGGGGAGCTGTTTTTT.

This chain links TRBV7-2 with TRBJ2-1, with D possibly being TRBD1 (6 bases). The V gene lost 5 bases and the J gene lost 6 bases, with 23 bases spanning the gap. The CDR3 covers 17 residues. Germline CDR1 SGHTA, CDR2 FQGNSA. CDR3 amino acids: CASSPSGATGTLNEQFF. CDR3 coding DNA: TGTGCCAGCAGCCCTTCAGGGGCTACGGGCACCCTCAATGAGCAGTTCTTC.

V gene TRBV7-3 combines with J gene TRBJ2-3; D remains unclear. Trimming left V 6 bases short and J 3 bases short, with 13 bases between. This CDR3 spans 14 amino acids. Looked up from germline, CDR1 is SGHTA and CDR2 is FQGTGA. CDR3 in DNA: TGTGCCAGCAGGTTGAGCTTATCGACAGATACGCAGTATTTT. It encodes CASRLSLSTDTQYF.

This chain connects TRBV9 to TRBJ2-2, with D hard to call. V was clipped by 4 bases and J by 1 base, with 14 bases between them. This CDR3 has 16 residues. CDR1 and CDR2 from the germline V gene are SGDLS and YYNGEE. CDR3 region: CASSPRQVENTGELFF. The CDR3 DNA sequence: TGTGCCAGCAGCCCCCGCCAGGTTGAGAACACCGGGGAGCTGTTTTTT.

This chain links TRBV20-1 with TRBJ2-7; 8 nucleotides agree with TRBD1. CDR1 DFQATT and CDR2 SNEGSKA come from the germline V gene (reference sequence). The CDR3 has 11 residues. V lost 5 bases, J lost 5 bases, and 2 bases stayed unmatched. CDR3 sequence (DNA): TGCAGTGCTGCACAGGGGGACGAGCAGTACTTC. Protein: CSAAQGDEQYF.

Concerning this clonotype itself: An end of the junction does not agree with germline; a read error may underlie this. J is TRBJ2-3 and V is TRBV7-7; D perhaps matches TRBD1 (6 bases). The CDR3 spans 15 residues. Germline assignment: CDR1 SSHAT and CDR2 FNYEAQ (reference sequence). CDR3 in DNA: TGTGCTAGCAGCTTGTTGGACAGCCCCACAGATACGCAGTATTTT. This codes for CASSLLDSPTDTQYF.

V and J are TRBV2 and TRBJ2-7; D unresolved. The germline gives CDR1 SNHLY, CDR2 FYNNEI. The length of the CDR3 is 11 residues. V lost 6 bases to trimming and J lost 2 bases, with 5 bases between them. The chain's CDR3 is CASRGTYEQYF. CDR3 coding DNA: TGTGCCAGCAGGGGGACCTACGAGCAGTACTTC.

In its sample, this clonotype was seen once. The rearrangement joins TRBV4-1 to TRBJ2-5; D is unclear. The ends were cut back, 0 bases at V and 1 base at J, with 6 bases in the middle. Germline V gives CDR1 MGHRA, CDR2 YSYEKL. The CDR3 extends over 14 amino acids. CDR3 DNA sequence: TGCGCCAGCAGCCAAGATTTCGCCCAAGAGACCCAGTACTTC. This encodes CASSQDFAQETQYF.

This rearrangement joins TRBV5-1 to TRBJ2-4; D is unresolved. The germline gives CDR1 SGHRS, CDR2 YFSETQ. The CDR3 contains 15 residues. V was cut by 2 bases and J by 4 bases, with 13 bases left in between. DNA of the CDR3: TGCGCCAGCAGCTTTTATGGGTCCGGGAAAAACATTCAGTACTTC. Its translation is CASSFYGSGKNIQYF. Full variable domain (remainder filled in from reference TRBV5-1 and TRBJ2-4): KAGVTQTPRYLIKTRGQQVTLSCSPISGHRSVSWYQQTPGQGLQFLFEYFSETQRNKGNFPGRFSGRQFSNSRSEMNVSTLELGDSALYLCASSFYGSGKNIQYFGAGTRLSVL.

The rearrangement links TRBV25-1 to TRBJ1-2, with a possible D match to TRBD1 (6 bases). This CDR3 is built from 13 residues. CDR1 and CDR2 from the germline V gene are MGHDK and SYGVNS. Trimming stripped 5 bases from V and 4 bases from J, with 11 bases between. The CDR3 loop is CASSQTTGYGYTF. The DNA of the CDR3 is TGTGCCAGCAGTCAAACGACAGGCTATGGCTACACCTTC.

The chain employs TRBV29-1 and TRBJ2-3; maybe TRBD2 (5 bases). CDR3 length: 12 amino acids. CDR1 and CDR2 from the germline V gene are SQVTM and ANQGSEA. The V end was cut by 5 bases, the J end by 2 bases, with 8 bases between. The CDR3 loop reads CSVTGDTDTQYF. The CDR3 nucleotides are TGCAGCGTTACCGGGGACACAGATACGCAGTATTTT.

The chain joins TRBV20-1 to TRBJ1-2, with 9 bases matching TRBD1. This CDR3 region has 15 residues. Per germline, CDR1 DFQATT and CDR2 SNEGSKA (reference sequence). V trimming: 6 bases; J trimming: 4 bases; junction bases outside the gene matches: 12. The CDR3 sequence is CSADTGQGLSYGYTF. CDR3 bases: TGCAGTGCAGACACAGGACAGGGGTTGAGCTATGGCTACACCTTC.

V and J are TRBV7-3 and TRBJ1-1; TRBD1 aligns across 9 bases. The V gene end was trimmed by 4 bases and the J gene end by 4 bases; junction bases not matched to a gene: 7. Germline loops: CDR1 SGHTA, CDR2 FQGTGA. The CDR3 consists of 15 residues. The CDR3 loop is CASSSQGARITEAFF. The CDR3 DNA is TGTGCCAGCAGCTCACAGGGGGCGCGCATCACTGAAGCTTTCTTT.

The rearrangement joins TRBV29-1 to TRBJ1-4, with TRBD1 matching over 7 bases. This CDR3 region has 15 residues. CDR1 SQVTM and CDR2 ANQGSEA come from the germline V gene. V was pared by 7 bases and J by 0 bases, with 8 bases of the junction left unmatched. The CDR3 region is CSATTGLATNEKLFF. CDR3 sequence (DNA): TGCAGCGCCACGACAGGGCTTGCAACTAATGAAAAACTGTTTTTT. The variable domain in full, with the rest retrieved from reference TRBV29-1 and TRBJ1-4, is SAVISQKPSRDICQRGTSLTIQCQVDSQVTMMFWYRQQPGQSLTLIATANQGSEATYESGFVIDKFPISRPNLTFSTLTVSNMSPEDSSIYLCSATTGLATNEKLFFGSGTQLSVL.

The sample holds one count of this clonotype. The CDR3 nucleotides are TGCGCCAGCAGCTTGGGCACAGCCTTCACAGATACGCAGTATTTT. Protein sequence: CASSLGTAFTDTQYF. The chain couples TRBV5-1 to TRBJ2-3; no clear D gene. The CDR3 covers 15 residues. Trimming took 0 bases from V and 2 from J, leaving 10 bases between them. Looked up from germline, CDR1 is SGHRS and CDR2 is YFSETQ.

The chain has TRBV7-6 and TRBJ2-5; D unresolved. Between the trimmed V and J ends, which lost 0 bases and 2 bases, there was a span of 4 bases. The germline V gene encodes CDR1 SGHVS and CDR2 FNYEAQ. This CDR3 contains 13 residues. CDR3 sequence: CASSLARQETQYF. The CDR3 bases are TGTGCCAGCAGCTTAGCGAGGCAAGAGACCCAGTACTTC.

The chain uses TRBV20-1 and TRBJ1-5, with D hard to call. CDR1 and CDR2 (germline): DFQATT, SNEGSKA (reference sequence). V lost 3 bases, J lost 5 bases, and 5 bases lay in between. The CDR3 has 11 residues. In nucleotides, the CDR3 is TGCAGTGCTAGGGAAGATCAGCCCCAGCATTTT. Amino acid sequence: CSAREDQPQHF.

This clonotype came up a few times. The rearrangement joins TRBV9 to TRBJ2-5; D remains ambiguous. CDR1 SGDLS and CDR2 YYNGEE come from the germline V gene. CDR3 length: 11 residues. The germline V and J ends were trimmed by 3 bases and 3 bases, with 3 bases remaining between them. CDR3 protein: CASSAEETQYF. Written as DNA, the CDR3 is TGTGCCAGCAGCGCCGAAGAGACCCAGTACTTC.

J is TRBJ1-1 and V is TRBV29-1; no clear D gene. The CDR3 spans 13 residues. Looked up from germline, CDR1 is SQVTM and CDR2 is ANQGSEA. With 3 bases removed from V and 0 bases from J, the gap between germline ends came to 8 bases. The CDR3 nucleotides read TGCAGCGTTGAGTCCGAGATGAACACTGAAGCTTTCTTT. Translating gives CSVESEMNTEAFF.

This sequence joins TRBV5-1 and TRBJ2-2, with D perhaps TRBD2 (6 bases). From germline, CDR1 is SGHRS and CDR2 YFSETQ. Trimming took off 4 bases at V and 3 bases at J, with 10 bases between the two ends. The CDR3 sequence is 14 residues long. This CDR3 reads CASSAGTYTGELFF. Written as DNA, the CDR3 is TGCGCCAGCAGCGCCGGGACTTACACCGGGGAGCTGTTTTTT. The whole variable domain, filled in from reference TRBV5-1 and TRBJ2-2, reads KAGVTQTPRYLIKTRGQQVTLSCSPISGHRSVSWYQQTPGQGLQFLFEYFSETQRNKGNFPGRFSGRQFSNSRSEMNVSTLELGDSALYLCASSAGTYTGELFFGEGSRLTVL.

The CDR3 sequence is CASVPTSGYYNEQFF. DNA for the CDR3: TGTGCCAGCGTGCCGACTAGCGGCTACTACAATGAGCAGTTCTTC. The genes are TRBV11-2 and TRBJ2-1; 9 bases are shared with TRBD2. Losses at the gene ends were 8 bases for V and 3 bases for J; bases not matched to a gene: 8. Looked up from germline, CDR1 is SGHAT and CDR2 is FQNNGV. This CDR3 comprises 15 residues.

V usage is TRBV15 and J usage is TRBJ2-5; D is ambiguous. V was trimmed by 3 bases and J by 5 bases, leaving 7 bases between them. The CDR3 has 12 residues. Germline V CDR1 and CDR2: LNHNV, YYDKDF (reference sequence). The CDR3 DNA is TGTGCCACCAGCAGCCTAAGGGAGACCCAGTACTTC. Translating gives CATSSLRETQYF.

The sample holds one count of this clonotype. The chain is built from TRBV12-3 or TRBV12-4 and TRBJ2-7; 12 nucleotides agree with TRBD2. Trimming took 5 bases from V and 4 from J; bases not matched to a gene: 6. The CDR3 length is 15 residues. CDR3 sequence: CASSPRLAGEYEQYF. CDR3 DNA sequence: TGTGCCAGCAGTCCACGACTAGCGGGGGAGTACGAGCAGTACTTC.

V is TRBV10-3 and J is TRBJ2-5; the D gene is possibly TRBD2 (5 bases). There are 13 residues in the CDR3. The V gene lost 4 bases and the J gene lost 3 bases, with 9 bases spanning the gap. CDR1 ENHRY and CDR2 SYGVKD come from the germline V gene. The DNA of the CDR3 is TGTGCCATCAGTGGGGGAGTTAAAGAGACCCAGTACTTC. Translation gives CAISGGVKETQYF.

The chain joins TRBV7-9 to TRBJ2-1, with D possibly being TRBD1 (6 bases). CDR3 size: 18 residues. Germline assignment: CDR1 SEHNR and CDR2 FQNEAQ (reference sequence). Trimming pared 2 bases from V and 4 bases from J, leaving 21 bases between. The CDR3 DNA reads TGTGCCAGCAGCTTACAAGCTACCCGGGACACAGATTACAATGAGCAGTTCTTC. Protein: CASSLQATRDTDYNEQFF.

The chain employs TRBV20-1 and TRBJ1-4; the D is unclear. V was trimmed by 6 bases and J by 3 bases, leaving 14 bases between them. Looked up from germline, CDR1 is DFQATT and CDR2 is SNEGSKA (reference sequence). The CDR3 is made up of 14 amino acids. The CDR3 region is CSATVGFPNEKLFF. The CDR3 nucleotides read TGCAGTGCCACGGTCGGCTTTCCTAATGAAAAACTGTTTTTT.

The CDR3, as DNA: TGTGCCAGCAGCTTACCCTGGGGGGGGCAGGACACTGAAGCTTTCTTT. As protein: CASSLPWGGQDTEAFF. This chain connects TRBV7-9 to TRBJ1-1, with D perhaps TRBD1 (6 bases). Trimming pared 2 bases from V and 3 bases from J, leaving 16 bases between. CDR3 size: 16 residues. Germline CDR1 is SEHNR and CDR2 is FQNEAQ (reference sequence).

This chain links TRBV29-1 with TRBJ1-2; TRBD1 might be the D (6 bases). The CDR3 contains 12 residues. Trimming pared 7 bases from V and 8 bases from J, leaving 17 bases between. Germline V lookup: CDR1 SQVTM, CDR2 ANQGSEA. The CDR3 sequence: CSASEGGWGYTF. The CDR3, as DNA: TGCAGCGCTTCAGAGGGGGGCTGGGGCTACACCTTC. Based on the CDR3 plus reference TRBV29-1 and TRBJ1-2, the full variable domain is SAVISQKPSRDICQRGTSLTIQCQVDSQVTMMFWYRQQPGQSLTLIATANQGSEATYESGFVIDKFPISRPNLTFSTLTVSNMSPEDSSIYLCSASEGGWGYTFGSGTRLTVV.

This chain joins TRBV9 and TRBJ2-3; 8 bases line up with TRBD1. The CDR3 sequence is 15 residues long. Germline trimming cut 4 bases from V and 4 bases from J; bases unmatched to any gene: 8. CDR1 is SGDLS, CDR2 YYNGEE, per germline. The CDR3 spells CASSRYRQGPDTQYF. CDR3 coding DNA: TGTGCCAGCAGCCGATATCGACAGGGGCCAGATACGCAGTATTTT.

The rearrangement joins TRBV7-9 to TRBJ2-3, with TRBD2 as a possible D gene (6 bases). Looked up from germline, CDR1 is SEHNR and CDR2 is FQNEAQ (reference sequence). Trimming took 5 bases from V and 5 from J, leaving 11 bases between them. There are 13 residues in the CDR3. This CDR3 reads CASSVMGGDTQYF. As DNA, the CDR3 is TGTGCCAGCAGCGTCATGGGGGGAGATACGCAGTATTTT.